This passage covers 20 T cell receptor beta chains from one sample sequenced in a study of response to subunit inactivated influenza vaccine. Via MiXCR, TCRdb re-called the RT-PCR reads, giving one row per CDR3 protein. The sample records about 780,000 distinct CDR3 sequences, about 18% being singletons. The sample was PBMCs from blood, taken around 5 days after vaccination. Every receptor here comes from a man in his fifties who received an inactivated influenza vaccine.

This clonotype was seen only a few times. The chain is built from TRBV28 and TRBJ2-7, with 8 nucleotides matching TRBD1. Germline lookup yields CDR1 MDHEN and CDR2 SYDVKM. Losses at the gene ends were 5 bases for V and 3 bases for J; bases not matched to a gene: 6. There are 14 residues in the CDR3. The DNA for the CDR3 is TGTGCCAGCAGTGCGGACAGGGTACGCTACGAGCAGTACTTC. Translating gives CASSADRVRYEQYF.

The rearrangement uses TRBV6-2 or TRBV6-3 and TRBJ2-6; 9 bases line up with TRBD2. CDR3 length: 20 amino acids. The trim removed 4 bases at V and 0 bases at J, leaving 13 bases unmatched. Germline CDR1 and CDR2: MNHEY and SVGEGT. CDR3 loop: CASSSVAGLAGLSGANVLTF. The DNA for the CDR3 is TGTGCCAGCAGTTCGGTTGCGGGTCTAGCGGGGCTCTCTGGGGCCAACGTCCTGACTTTC.

The V gene is TRBV11-2, the J gene TRBJ2-7, with D uncertain. The CDR3 loop spans 14 amino acids. Between the trimmed V and J ends, which lost 4 bases and 4 bases, there was a span of 14 bases. CDR1 and CDR2 (germline): SGHAT, FQNNGV. The CDR3 loop is CASSSRASLYEQYF. The CDR3 DNA sequence: TGTGCCAGCAGCTCCCGGGCCTCTTTATACGAGCAGTACTTC.

This chain uses TRBV6-5 with TRBJ1-6, with a possible D match to TRBD1 (5 bases). In germline, CDR1 is MNHEY, CDR2 SVGAGI. This CDR3 region has 17 residues. Trimming removed 0 bases at V and 6 bases at J, with 15 bases between. The CDR3 bases are TGTGCCAGCAGTTACTCGGGGCAGGCAAACATTAATTCACCCCTCCACTTT. This translates into CASSYSGQANINSPLHF.

This clonotype was seen many times. This rearrangement joins TRBV24-1 to TRBJ2-3; D gene ambiguous. CDR1 and CDR2 from the germline V gene are KGHDR and SFDVKD. V was trimmed by 5 bases and J by 0 bases, leaving 17 bases between them. The CDR3 extends over 17 amino acids. Here the CDR3 DNA reads TGTGCCACCAGTGGCCCAGGACCGAACCCTAGCACAGATACGCAGTATTTT. Translation gives CATSGPGPNPSTDTQYF.

Many counts were recorded for this clonotype. The chain is built from TRBV5-1 and TRBJ2-2; 8 nucleotides align to TRBD1. Looked up from germline, CDR1 is SGHRS and CDR2 is YFSETQ. J lost 1 base, V lost 7 bases, and 6 bases had no gene match. This CDR3 region has 15 residues. The CDR3 sequence is CASGPGTGNTGELFF. In DNA, the CDR3 is TGCGCCAGCGGCCCCGGGACAGGGAACACCGGGGAGCTGTTTTTT.

The chain combines TRBV12-3 or TRBV12-4 with TRBJ2-1; TRBD1 is a possible D gene (6 bases). This CDR3 is 16 amino acids long. The germline V and J ends were trimmed by 0 bases and 4 bases, with 13 bases remaining between them. CDR3 DNA: TGTGCCAGCAGTTTAGCGGGGGACACTGGGTACAATGAGCAGTTCTTC. Protein sequence: CASSLAGDTGYNEQFF.

The chain employs TRBV6-1 and TRBJ2-7; perhaps TRBD1 as D (7 bases). CDR1 and CDR2 (germline): MNHNS, SASEGT. The V end lost 8 bases, the J end lost 2 bases, and 22 bases lay between the germline ends. The CDR3 has 16 residues. DNA of the CDR3: TGTGCCAGCGGACCAGGGGGGTTGAAGGCGACCTACGAGCAGTACTTC. It is translated as CASGPGGLKATYEQYF.

In its sample, this clonotype was seen many times. V is TRBV7-9 and J is TRBJ2-1; D unclear. Germline V lookup: CDR1 SEHNR, CDR2 FQNEAQ (reference sequence). This CDR3 spans 13 amino acids. Trimming took 1 base from V and 5 from J, leaving 6 bases between them. The chain's CDR3 is CASSLGADNEQFF. The CDR3 DNA reads TGTGCCAGCAGCTTAGGGGCAGACAATGAGCAGTTCTTC.

This clonotype was counted a few times. This chain links TRBV7-9 with TRBJ2-7; TRBD2 agrees at 7 bases. The V gene end was trimmed by 5 bases and the J gene end by 6 bases; junction bases not matched to a gene: 7. Germline CDR1 reads SEHNR; CDR2 reads FQNEAQ (reference sequence). The CDR3 loop spans 13 amino acids. CDR3: CASSQRGITEQYF. CDR3 nucleotides: TGTGCCAGCAGCCAGCGGGGTATTACCGAGCAGTACTTC. The variable domain in full, completed from reference TRBV7-9 and TRBJ2-7, reads DTGVSQNPRHKITKRGQNVTFRCDPISEHNRLYWYRQTLGQGPEFLTYFQNEAQLEKSRLLSDRFSAERPKGSFSTLEIQRTEQGDSAMYLCASSQRGITEQYFGPGTRLTVT.

In the case of this clonotype: This may arise from a read error, as a much more abundant clone is one base away. This chain links TRBV6-2 or TRBV6-3 with TRBJ1-5; 7 nucleotides agree with TRBD1. The J segment lost 2 bases and the V segment lost 10 bases, leaving 5 bases of the junction unmatched. The germline V gene encodes CDR1 MNHEY and CDR2 SVGEGT. This CDR3 comprises 13 residues. CDR3 DNA: TGTGCCACCAGGGGGGCAGGCAATCAGCCCCAGCATTTT. Its translation: CATRGAGNQPQHF.

This clonotype was observed a few times. This sequence joins TRBV7-2 and TRBJ2-2; D gene uncertain. This CDR3 is built from 14 residues. Germline V gene lookup returns CDR1 SGHTA and CDR2 FQGNSA. Trimming took 0 bases from V and 7 from J, leaving 9 bases between them. The CDR3 reads CASSLAVPGGELFF. The CDR3 DNA follows: TGTGCCAGCAGCTTAGCGGTGCCTGGCGGGGAGCTGTTTTTT.

Comment on this clonotype: One junction end disagrees with the germline gene, perhaps due to a read error. The genes are TRBV29-1 and TRBJ2-3, with 12 bases aligning to TRBD1. Germline V gives CDR1 SQVTM, CDR2 ANQGSEA. This CDR3 region has 13 residues. This chain's CDR3 is CSVEDLGGQGALF. Here the CDR3 DNA reads TGCAGCGTTGAAGATCTTGGGGGACAGGGGGCTCTATTT.

This clonotype has only a few counts. The chain carries TRBV6-2 or TRBV6-3 and TRBJ2-7; 7 bases match TRBD2. V was pared by 4 bases and J by 5 bases, with 14 bases of the junction left unmatched. Germline CDR1 MNHEY, CDR2 SVGEGT. The CDR3 contains 16 residues. The DNA of the CDR3 is TGTGCCAGCAGTTCCCTAGCGGCAACTAGGCCCCACGAGCAGTACTTC. Amino acids: CASSSLAATRPHEQYF.

This sequence joins TRBV5-6 and TRBJ2-7, with D uncertain. There are 13 residues in the CDR3. The germline V and J ends were trimmed by 0 bases and 4 bases, with 8 bases remaining between them. Germline loops: CDR1 SGHDT, CDR2 YYEEEE. The CDR3 DNA is TGTGCCAGCAGCTTGGCCAACGGGTACGAGCAGTACTTC. It translates to CASSLANGYEQYF. The whole variable domain, filled in from reference TRBV5-6 and TRBJ2-7, reads DAGVTQSPTHLIKTRGQQVTLRCSPKSGHDTVSWYQQALGQGPQFIFQYYEEEERQRGNFPDRFSGHQFPNYSSELNVNALLLGDSALYLCASSLANGYEQYFGPGTRLTVT.

This clonotype has just a few counts. The chain has TRBV20-1 and TRBJ2-3; TRBD2 matches at 7 bases. The CDR3 totals 13 residues. Per germline, CDR1 DFQATT and CDR2 SNEGSKA (reference sequence). With 7 bases clipped from V and 2 bases from J, the junction kept 6 bases outside the gene matches. This chain's CDR3 is CSGGRLITDTQYF. CDR3 DNA sequence: TGCAGTGGCGGGAGACTCATCACAGATACGCAGTATTTT.

The chain carries TRBV20-1 and TRBJ2-2, with a tentative D call TRBD1 (6 bases). CDR3 size: 17 residues. CDR1 and CDR2 from the germline V gene are DFQATT and SNEGSKA (reference sequence). The V gene lost 0 bases and the J gene lost 0 bases, with 14 bases spanning the gap. CDR3 DNA sequence: TGCAGTGCTAGAGATGCCTCCAGGGGAACGAACACCGGGGAGCTGTTTTTT. Translating gives CSARDASRGTNTGELFF.

This clonotype was seen at least ten times. This sequence joins TRBV12-3 or TRBV12-4 and TRBJ2-1; D is ambiguous. There are 15 residues in the CDR3. V lost 8 bases and J 6 bases, leaving 20 bases between the germline ends. CDR3 coding DNA: TGTGCCAGCCAAAAGGGTAGAGCGCTCACCAATGAGCAGTTCTTC. Amino acid sequence: CASQKGRALTNEQFF.

The V gene is TRBV9, the J gene TRBJ2-3; the match to TRBD2 covers 10 bases. The CDR3 loop spans 17 amino acids. Germline V gives CDR1 SGDLS, CDR2 YYNGEE. With 0 bases clipped from V and 1 base from J, the junction kept 5 bases outside the gene matches. The CDR3 region is CASSVGLLAGGTDTQYF. CDR3 in DNA: TGTGCCAGCAGCGTAGGGCTCCTAGCGGGAGGCACAGATACGCAGTATTTT. Looking up the rest from reference TRBV9 and TRBJ2-3 gives the full variable domain: DSGVTQTPKHLITATGQRVTLRCSPRSGDLSVYWYQQSLDQGLQFLIQYYNGEERAKGNILERFSAQQFPDLHSELNLSSLELGDSALYFCASSVGLLAGGTDTQYFGPGTRLTVL.

The table lists this clonotype with a few counts. The V and J genes are TRBV6-5 and TRBJ2-2, with D perhaps TRBD2 (5 bases). Germline CDR1 MNHEY, CDR2 SVGAGI. V lost 4 bases and J lost 8, with 20 bases in between. The CDR3 extends over 16 amino acids. The CDR3 DNA follows: TGTGCCAGCAGTTCCATCATTCCAACGGGCGGGGGGGAGCTGTTTTTT. This gives the protein CASSSIIPTGGGELFF.